This T cell receptor (beta chain) was found in a study of T cell responses to AZD1222 COVID-19 vaccine. Study in general: Doses given second, at about 4 or about 12 weeks, were pooled. Findings of the study overall: Clonal diversity may have been underestimated in mostly white British donors.

Libraries were prepared by immunoSEQ multiplex PCR; TCRdb keeps only in-frame clonotypes and omits some of them. There are roughly 130,000 clones in the sample; 80% to 90% occur only once, and under 9.5% lies in the top ten. With respect to this clone: Its antigen is currently unknown.

The receptor's source is an adult in good health. The specimen comprised peripheral blood, sampled on day 0 of AZD1222 vaccination.

As DNA, the CDR3 is TGTGCCACCAGCGTAGGGGGCCGGTACGAGCAGTACTTC. Its translation: CATSVGGRYEQYF. The chain is built from TRBV15 and TRBJ2-7, with TRBD1 identical over 7 bases. This CDR3 is 13 amino acids long. V was clipped by 5 bases and J by 4 bases; unmatched bases: 5. The germline V gene has CDR1 LNHNV and CDR2 YYDKDF (reference sequence).